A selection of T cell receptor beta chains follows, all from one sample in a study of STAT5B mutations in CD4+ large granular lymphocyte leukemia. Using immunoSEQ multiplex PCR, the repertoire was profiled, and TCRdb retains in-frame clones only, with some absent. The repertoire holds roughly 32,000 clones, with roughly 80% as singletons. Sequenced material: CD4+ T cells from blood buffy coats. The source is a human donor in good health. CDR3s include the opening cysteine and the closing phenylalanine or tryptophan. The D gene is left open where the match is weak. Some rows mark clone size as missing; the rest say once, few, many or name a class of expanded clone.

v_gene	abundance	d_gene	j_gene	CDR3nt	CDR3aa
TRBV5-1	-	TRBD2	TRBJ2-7	TGCGCCAGCAGCTTGGTGGCTAGCGGGGGTTTATACGAGCAGTACTTC	CASSLVASGGLYEQYF
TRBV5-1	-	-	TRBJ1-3	TGCGCCAGCAGCTGGTCTGGGGGGCCGACTGGAAACACCATATATTTT	CASSWSGGPTGNTIYF
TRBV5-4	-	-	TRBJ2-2	TGTGCCAGCAGCGAGAGGTGGGAGAGAAACGCCGGGGAGCTGTTTTTT	CASSERWERNAGELFF
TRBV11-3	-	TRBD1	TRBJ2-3	TGTGCCAGCAGCCCCAGGACAGGCTCGCCTAGCACAGATACGCAGTATTTT	CASSPRTGSPSTDTQYF
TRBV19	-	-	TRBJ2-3	TGTGCCAGTAGTATAGGACAGGCAGATACGCAGTATTTT	CASSIGQADTQYF
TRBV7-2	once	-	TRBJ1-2	TGTGCCAGCAGCTTAGTGGAGACTAACTATGGCTACACCTTC	CASSLVETNYGYTF
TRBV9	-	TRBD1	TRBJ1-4	TGTGCCAGCAGCTTCGGACAGGGGTCAACTAATGAAAAACTGTTTTTT	CASSFGQGSTNEKLFF
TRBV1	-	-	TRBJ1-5	TGCACCAGCAGCGAGGGACAGGGGGCGCGGGGCAATCAGCCCCAGCATTTT	CTSSEGQGARGNQPQHF
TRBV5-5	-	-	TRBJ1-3	TGTGCCAGCAGCGGTGGACGATCACTGTCTGGAAACACCATATATTTT	CASSGGRSLSGNTIYF
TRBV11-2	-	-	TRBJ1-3	TGTGCCAGCAGCTTCGGGGCAGTCTCTGGAAACACCATATATTTT	CASSFGAVSGNTIYF
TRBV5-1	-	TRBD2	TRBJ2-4	TGCGCCAGCAGCTTGGGGCCTAGCGGGACGGGAAGCATTCAGTACTTC	CASSLGPSGTGSIQYF
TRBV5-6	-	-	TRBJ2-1	TGTGCCAGCAGCTTGTTGGGAACTTCCAACAATGAGCAGTTCTTC	CASSLLGTSNNEQFF
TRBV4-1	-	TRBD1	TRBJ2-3	TGCGCCAGCAGCCGGGACAGGATCACAGATACGCAGTATTTT	CASSRDRITDTQYF
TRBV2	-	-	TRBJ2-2	TGTGCCAGCAGCCCCAGGGTTACCGGGGAGCTGTTTTTT	CASSPRVTGELFF
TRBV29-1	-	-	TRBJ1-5	TGCAGCGTTGGGGGGGAATCCCAGCCCCAGCATTTT	CSVGGESQPQHF
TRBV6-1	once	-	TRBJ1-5	TGTGCCAGCAGTGTGGCGGGGAGTCAGCCCCAGCATTTT	CASSVAGSQPQHF
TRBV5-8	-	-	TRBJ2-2	TGTGCCAGCAGTCAACAGAGGACCGGGGAGCTGTTTTTT	CASSQQRTGELFF
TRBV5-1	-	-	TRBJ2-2	TGCGCCAGCAGCTTGTTTATTAGCGGCGGCACCGGGGAGCTGTTTTTT	CASSLFISGGTGELFF
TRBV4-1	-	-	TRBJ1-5	TGCGCCAGCAGCCGGGAACAGAATAGCAATCAGCCCCAGCATTTT	CASSREQNSNQPQHF
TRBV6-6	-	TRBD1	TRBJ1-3	TGTGCCAGCAGACAAACAGGGGATCCTGGAAACACCATATATTTT	CASRQTGDPGNTIYF
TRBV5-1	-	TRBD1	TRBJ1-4	TGCGCCAGCAGCCTTTCAGGGGGGAGCGTTAATGAAAAACTGTTTTTT	CASSLSGGSVNEKLFF
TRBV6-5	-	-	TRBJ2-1	TGTGCCAGCAGTTACTCGACCAGATCCTACAATGAGCAGTTCTTC	CASSYSTRSYNEQFF
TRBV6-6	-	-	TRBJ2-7	TGTGCCAGCAGTTACTCGACCGGGAGCAACGAGCAGTACTTC	CASSYSTGSNEQYF
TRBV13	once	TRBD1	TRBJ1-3	TGTGCCAGCAGCTTAAATACAGGGGGGGTGAACACCATATATTTT	CASSLNTGGVNTIYF
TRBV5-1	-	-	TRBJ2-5	TGCGCCAGCAGACCCGCCCGGGCAGACCAAGAGACCCAGTACTTC	CASRPARADQETQYF
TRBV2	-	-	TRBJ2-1	TGTGCCAGCAGTGATGGCCACAATGAGCAGTTCTTC	CASSDGHNEQFF
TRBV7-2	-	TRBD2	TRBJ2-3	TGTGCCAGCAGCTCCGAGACTAGCGGGGGGTTATATACGCAGTATTTT	CASSSETSGGLYTQYF
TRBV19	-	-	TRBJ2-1	TGTGCCAGTAGTAACCACCGGGACCGCTACAATGAGCAGTTCTTC	CASSNHRDRYNEQFF
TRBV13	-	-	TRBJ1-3	TGTGCCAGCAGTCTCGGGCAGGGTGCTGGAAACACCATATATTTT	CASSLGQGAGNTIYF
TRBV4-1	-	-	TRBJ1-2	TGCGCCAGCAGCCTCACGCAGGGGCAGGGCGCTAACTATGGCTACACCTTC	CASSLTQGQGANYGYTF
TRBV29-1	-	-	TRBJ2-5	TGCAGCGCTGGGCAAATTGGGACCCAGTACTTC	CSAGQIGTQYF
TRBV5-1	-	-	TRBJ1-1	TGCGCCAGCAGCTTGGCCCAAGGGCGGGCCACTGAAGCTTTCTTT	CASSLAQGRATEAFF